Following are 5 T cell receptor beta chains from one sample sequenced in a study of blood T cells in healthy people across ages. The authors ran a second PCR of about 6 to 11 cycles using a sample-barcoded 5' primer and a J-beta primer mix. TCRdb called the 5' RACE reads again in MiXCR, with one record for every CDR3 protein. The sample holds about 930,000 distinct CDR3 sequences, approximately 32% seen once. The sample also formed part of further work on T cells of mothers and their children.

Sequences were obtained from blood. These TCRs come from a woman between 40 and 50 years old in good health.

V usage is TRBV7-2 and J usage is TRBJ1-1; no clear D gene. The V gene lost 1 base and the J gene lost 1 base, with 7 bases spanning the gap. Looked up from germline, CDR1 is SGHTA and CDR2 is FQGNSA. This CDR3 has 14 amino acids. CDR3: CASSLGVPNTEAFF. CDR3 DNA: TGTGCCAGCAGCTTAGGAGTGCCGAACACTGAAGCTTTCTTT.

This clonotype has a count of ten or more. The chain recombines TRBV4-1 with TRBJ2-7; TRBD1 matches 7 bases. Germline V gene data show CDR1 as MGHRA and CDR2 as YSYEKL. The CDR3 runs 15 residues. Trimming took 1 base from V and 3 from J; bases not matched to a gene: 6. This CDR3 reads CASSQAAGGIYEQYF. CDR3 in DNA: TGCGCCAGCAGCCAAGCTGCAGGGGGAATCTACGAGCAGTACTTC.

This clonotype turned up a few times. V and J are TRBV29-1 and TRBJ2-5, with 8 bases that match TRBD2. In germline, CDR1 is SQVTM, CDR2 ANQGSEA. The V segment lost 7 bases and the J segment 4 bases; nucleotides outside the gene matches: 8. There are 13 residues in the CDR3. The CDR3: CSALAGPGETQYF. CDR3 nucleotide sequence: TGCAGCGCCCTAGCGGGCCCGGGAGAGACCCAGTACTTC.

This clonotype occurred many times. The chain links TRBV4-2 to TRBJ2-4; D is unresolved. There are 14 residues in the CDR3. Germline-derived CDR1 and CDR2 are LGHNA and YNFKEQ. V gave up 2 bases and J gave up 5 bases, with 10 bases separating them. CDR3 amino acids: CASSQSSLENIQYF. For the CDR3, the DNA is TGTGCCAGCAGCCAAAGTAGCCTAGAAAACATTCAGTACTTC.

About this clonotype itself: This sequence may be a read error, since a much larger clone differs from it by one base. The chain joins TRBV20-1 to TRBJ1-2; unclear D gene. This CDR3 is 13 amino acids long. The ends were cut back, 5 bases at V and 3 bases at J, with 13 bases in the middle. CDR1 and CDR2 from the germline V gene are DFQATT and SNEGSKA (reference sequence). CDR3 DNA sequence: TGCAGTGCTGTAGGATCAACTGACTATGGCTACACCTTC. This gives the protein CSAVGSTDYGYTF.